These 15 T cell receptor beta chains originate from one sample sequenced in a study of cytomegalovirus exposure and HLA in healthy donors. Primers for the PCR totalled 60 Vbeta and 13 Jbeta. TCRdb keeps only in-frame clones here, not all; method: immunoSEQ multiplex PCR. The sample records about 170,000 clones, roughly 81% being singletons. The sequencing input was PBMCs. The source is a man aged 25 to 40 in good health and CMV-seropositive.

V usage is TRBV10-2 and J usage is TRBJ1-4; D may be TRBD1 (5 bases). CDR1 is WSHSY, CDR2 SAAADI, per germline. This CDR3 region has 15 residues. Trimming took 3 bases from V and 4 from J, leaving 12 bases between them. For the CDR3, the DNA is TGCGCCAGCAGTGACCCGCCGGGGGATAATGAAAAACTGTTTTTT. This translates into CASSDPPGDNEKLFF.

The chain uses TRBV29-1 and TRBJ1-2; 7 bases are shared with TRBD1. The junction had 16 bases not matched to a gene; V was cut back by 4 bases and J by 8 bases. The CDR3 covers 15 residues. CDR1 SQVTM and CDR2 ANQGSEA come from the germline V gene. CDR3 sequence: CSVGGYGTDPLGYTF. The CDR3 DNA follows: TGCAGCGTTGGGGGTTACGGGACAGACCCTCTCGGCTACACCTTC.

The chain is built from TRBV9 and TRBJ2-5; D may be TRBD2 (6 bases). There are 15 residues in the CDR3. The germline V and J ends were trimmed by 4 bases and 0 bases, with 13 bases remaining between them. Germline-derived CDR1 and CDR2 are SGDLS and YYNGEE. For the CDR3, the DNA is TGTGCCAGCAGCTTCGACGAGCGGGACCAAGAGACCCAGTACTTC. Translating it yields CASSFDERDQETQYF.

The chain combines TRBV5-1 with TRBJ1-1, with D uncertain. The CDR3 length is 16 residues. Looked up from germline, CDR1 is SGHRS and CDR2 is YFSETQ. Trimming left V 0 bases short and J 6 bases short, with 18 bases between. The CDR3 is CASSLAGVGSRAEAFF. The CDR3 nucleotides read TGCGCCAGCAGCTTGGCCGGAGTGGGTTCGAGGGCTGAAGCTTTCTTT.

V gene TRBV7-9 combines with J gene TRBJ1-1; D is ambiguous. The CDR3 is 11 residues long. V was pared by 1 base and J by 7 bases, with 4 bases between. Germline CDR1 SEHNR, CDR2 FQNEAQ (reference sequence). The CDR3 loop reads CASSLGGEAFF. CDR3 DNA: TGTGCCAGCAGCTTAGGAGGTGAAGCTTTCTTT. The full variable domain, rest sourced from reference TRBV7-9 and TRBJ1-1, is DTGVSQNPRHKITKRGQNVTFRCDPISEHNRLYWYRQTLGQGPEFLTYFQNEAQLEKSRLLSDRFSAERPKGSFSTLEIQRTEQGDSAMYLCASSLGGEAFFGQGTRLTVV.

V is TRBV5-4 and J is TRBJ2-7; the D gene is possibly TRBD2 (7 bases). The CDR3 consists of 13 residues. Germline CDR1 reads SGHNT; CDR2 reads YYREEE (reference sequence). The ends were cut back, 4 bases at V and 6 bases at J, with 14 bases in the middle. The CDR3 loop reads CASSRKGGAEQYV. The CDR3 bases are TGTGCCAGCAGCAGAAAGGGGGGGGCCGAGCAGTACGTC.

V and J are TRBV7-9 and TRBJ2-5, with 10 bases lining up with TRBD1. J lost 5 bases, V lost 5 bases, and 8 bases had no gene match. The CDR3 is made up of 15 amino acids. Germline CDR1 SEHNR, CDR2 FQNEAQ (reference sequence). The CDR3 here is CASSLLTGGEETQYF. The CDR3 DNA is TGTGCCAGCAGCCTACTGACAGGGGGCGAGGAGACCCAGTACTTC.

This chain connects TRBV9 to TRBJ2-1; D unclear. Looked up from germline, CDR1 is SGDLS and CDR2 is YYNGEE. The CDR3 is 10 amino acids. V lost 3 bases and J lost 13, with 8 bases in between. CDR3 residues: CASSGEKQFF. CDR3 coding DNA: TGTGCCAGCAGCGGAGAAAAACAGTTCTTC.

The chain recombines TRBV9 with TRBJ2-1; 9 bases align to TRBD2. Germline-derived CDR1 and CDR2 are SGDLS and YYNGEE. The length of the CDR3 is 15 residues. V lost 6 bases to trimming and J lost 6 bases; unmatched junction nucleotides: 10. The CDR3 spells CASNSGSSRFNEQFF. The CDR3 DNA follows: TGTGCCAGCAATAGCGGGAGTTCCAGGTTCAATGAGCAGTTCTTC.

J is TRBJ2-7 and V is TRBV15; the match to TRBD2 covers 13 bases. In germline, CDR1 is LNHNV, CDR2 YYDKDF (reference sequence). The CDR3 covers 15 residues. The trim removed 5 bases at V and 4 bases at J, leaving 5 bases unmatched. CDR3 amino acids: CATSEGLAGDYEQYV. The CDR3 DNA is TGTGCCACCAGCGAAGGACTAGCGGGAGATTACGAGCAGTACGTC.

CDR3 sequence (DNA): TGCGCCAGCAGCCAAGATTTGGGGGAGGGCCGACACGAGCAGTACGTC. Amino acids: CASSQDLGEGRHEQYV. The chain joins TRBV4-3 to TRBJ2-7, with 7 bases that match TRBD2. Germline CDR1 reads LGHNA; CDR2 reads YSLEER. V dropped 0 bases and J dropped 5; count of bases not matched to a gene: 10. The CDR3 is 16 residues long.

The chain combines TRBV7-9 with TRBJ1-1, with a possible D match to TRBD1 (5 bases). V lost 1 base and J lost 6, with 15 bases in between. The CDR3 extends over 15 amino acids. CDR1 SEHNR and CDR2 FQNEAQ come from the germline V gene (reference sequence). The CDR3 DNA reads as TGTGCCAGCAGCTTAGTTCTCGGGGGAATGCCTGAAGCTTTCTTT. It yields the protein CASSLVLGGMPEAFF.

The J gene is TRBJ1-1, the V gene TRBV19; 9 bases match TRBD1. CDR1 is LNHDA and CDR2 is SQIVND in the germline V gene (reference sequence). Trimming removed 2 bases from V and 4 bases from J; junction bases left unmatched: 14. This CDR3 has 18 amino acids. Here the CDR3 reads CASSIRVQGAGYSTEAFF. DNA for the CDR3: TGTGCCAGTAGTATACGGGTACAGGGGGCAGGGTATAGCACTGAAGCTTTCTTT. Complete variable domain (other parts from reference TRBV19 and TRBJ1-1): DGGITQSPKYLFRKEGQNVTLSCEQNLNHDAMYWYRQDPGQGLRLIYYSQIVNDFQKGDIAEGYSVSREKKESFPLTVTSAQKNPTAFYLCASSIRVQGAGYSTEAFFGQGTRLTVV.

This clone came up a few times. The V gene is TRBV5-4, the J gene TRBJ2-2, with a weak D call TRBD1 (6 bases). The V end lost 4 bases, the J end lost 1 base, and 11 bases lay between the germline ends. Germline CDR1 and CDR2: SGHNT and YYREEE (reference sequence). This CDR3 comprises 15 residues. The DNA of the CDR3 is TGTGCCAGCAGCGCCGGGACATTGAACACCGGGGAGCTGTTTTTT. Protein: CASSAGTLNTGELFF.

V is TRBV6-6 and J is TRBJ1-1; 7 nucleotides agree with TRBD1. Trimming at V came to 8 bases and at J to 4 bases, leaving 7 bases not matched to a gene. The CDR3 totals 13 residues. From germline, CDR1 is MNHNY and CDR2 SVGAGI (reference sequence). The CDR3 nucleotides are TGTGCCAGCGGACAGGCCCGTGGCACTGAAGCTTTCTTT. Translated, it gives CASGQARGTEAFF.